This T cell receptor (beta chain) was sequenced in a study of T cell repertoires in cytomegalovirus infection. Looking at the study overall: CMV epitopes that were recently identified and HLA-C-restricted were used alongside well-studied HLA-B-restricted ones. The public TCR beta signatures pointed to both CMV infection and matching HLA type. Study-wide results and caveats: The ex vivo response showed dominance by HLA-C-restricted CMV-specific TCR beta clonotypes. Using cumulative public TCR beta family frequency, the authors identified those who carried CMV together with the relevant HLA.

Remarks on this clonotype: Its antigen remains unidentified.

J gave up 4 bases and V 5 bases, and 11 bases lay outside the gene matches. The CDR3 loop spans 17 amino acids. Germline V lookup: CDR1 DFQATT, CDR2 SNEGSKA (reference sequence). A single record per CDR3 protein comes from TCRdb applying MiXCR to the reads. This repertoire shows some 800,000 distinct CDR3 sequences, around a third found once; its top ten account for roughly 12%. This receptor was identified in a human donor in good health (CMV status not recorded). Some clones in this sample may be carry-over from other donors' samples. The chain carries TRBV20-1 and TRBJ2-3; TRBD2 aligns across 14 bases. The sequencing here drew on cultured CD8+ T cells from PBMCs, taken from culture after CMV antigen stimulation. The CDR3 DNA sequence: TGCAGTGCTCCGGTTTTTGGGACTAGCGGGGGACCAGATACGCAGTATTTT. It codes for CSAPVFGTSGGPDTQYF.